This entry lists 20 T cell receptor beta chains sequenced from one sample in a study of shared clonotypes between healthy human individuals. Only in-frame clones appear in the TCRdb table, and some are missing; sequencing was by immunoSEQ multiplex PCR. Of 2.3 million or so clones in the sample, approximately 95% were seen once. Sequenced material: naive CD4+ T cells from PBMCs. Subset specified: CD45RA+ positively selected. The receptors shown here come from a man aged 18 to 35 in good health. Some clones in this sample may be carry-over from other donors' samples.

The chain uses TRBV5-4 and TRBJ1-1, with D maybe TRBD1 (6 bases). V was clipped by 4 bases and J by 3 bases, with 16 bases between them. The CDR3 contains 15 residues. Germline CDR1 reads SGHNT; CDR2 reads YYREEE (reference sequence). For the CDR3, the DNA is TGTGCCAGCAGCCAAAAGACAGGTAGGGACACTGAAGCTTTCTTT. Protein: CASSQKTGRDTEAFF.

J is TRBJ2-3 and V is TRBV7-6; D is undetermined. The CDR3 covers 15 residues. V shed 5 bases and J shed 1 base, with 13 bases lying between them. CDR1 SGHVS and CDR2 FNYEAQ come from the germline V gene. The DNA of the CDR3 is TGTGCCAGCAGCCCAACCGGCTCTGGCACAGATACGCAGTATTTT. It encodes CASSPTGSGTDTQYF.

The chain combines TRBV7-9 with TRBJ2-7, with 13 bases that match TRBD2. Germline loops: CDR1 SEHNR, CDR2 FQNEAQ (reference sequence). V lost 5 bases and J lost 7; bases outside the gene matches: 8. The CDR3 is made up of 15 amino acids. CDR3 nucleotide sequence: TGTGCCAGCAGCCCCAGACTAGCGGGAGGCGGTGAGCAGTACTTC. This encodes CASSPRLAGGGEQYF.

V and J are TRBV7-2 and TRBJ1-2; maybe TRBD1 (5 bases). The V gene's germline CDR1 is SGHTA and CDR2 FQGNSA. Deletions cut 0 bases from V and 4 bases from J, with 12 bases between. This CDR3 is 15 amino acids long. As DNA, the CDR3 is TGTGCCAGCAGCTTAGCTTGGACGGGGGGCTATGGCTACACCTTC. It translates to CASSLAWTGGYGYTF.

This rearrangement joins TRBV30 to TRBJ1-2; 9 nucleotides agree with TRBD1. V trimming: 1 base; J trimming: 4 bases; junction bases outside the gene matches: 7. CDR1 is GTSNPN and CDR2 is SVGIG in the germline V gene (reference sequence). This CDR3 contains 15 residues. The CDR3 sequence is CAWSAPGTGSYGYTF. The CDR3 nucleotides are TGTGCCTGGAGTGCCCCCGGGACAGGGAGCTATGGCTACACCTTC.

The gene calls are TRBV7-2 and TRBJ2-7, with a weak D call TRBD2 (5 bases). V shed 0 bases and J shed 9 bases, with 21 bases lying between them. The V gene's germline CDR1 is SGHTA and CDR2 FQGNSA. This CDR3 comprises 16 residues. The CDR3 here is CASSLARLGDLSGQYF. DNA for the CDR3: TGTGCCAGCAGCTTAGCGCGATTGGGAGATCTCAGCGGGCAGTACTTC. The full variable domain, in which reference TRBV7-2 and TRBJ2-7 provide the parts outside the CDR3, is GAGVSQSPSNKVTEKGKDVELRCDPISGHTALYWYRQSLGQGLEFLIYFQGNSAPDKSGLPSDRFSAERTGGSVSTLTIQRTQQEDSAVYLCASSLARLGDLSGQYFGPGTRLTVT.

V and J are TRBV7-9 and TRBJ2-6; TRBD1 agrees at 7 bases. After removal of 4 bases from V and 5 bases from J, the junction contained 8 bases not matched to a gene. Germline CDR1 and CDR2: SEHNR and FQNEAQ (reference sequence). CDR3 length: 16 residues. CDR3 protein: CASSSLRQGRANVLTF. The CDR3 DNA reads as TGTGCCAGCAGCTCGCTGCGACAGGGTCGGGCCAACGTCCTGACTTTC.

V is TRBV21-1 and J is TRBJ2-7; the table's TRBD1 call for D was not verified on the DNA. TRBV21-1 is deemed a pseudogene. The CDR3 is 15 residues long. The DNA of the CDR3 is TGTGCCAGCAGCCTCCGGCGGGGACAGTCCTACGAGCAGTACTTC. Translation gives CASSLRRGQSYEQYF.

The chain joins TRBV2 to TRBJ1-4; 8 positions match TRBD1. The trim removed 5 bases at V and 4 bases at J, leaving 6 bases unmatched. CDR1 and CDR2 from the germline V gene are SNHLY and FYNNEI. The CDR3 length is 15 residues. The CDR3 region is CASSPDRGRNEKLFF. In DNA, the CDR3 is TGTGCCAGCAGTCCAGACAGGGGCCGTAATGAAAAACTGTTTTTT.

The chain employs TRBV5-6 and TRBJ1-1; 7 nucleotides agree with TRBD1. The CDR3 length is 16 residues. V lost 6 bases, J lost 4 bases, and 15 bases stayed unmatched. Germline V gene sequence: CDR1 SGHDT, CDR2 YYEEEE. DNA for the CDR3: TGTGCCAGCAACGAACTTATGACAGGGACCCCCACTGAAGCTTTCTTT. Residues: CASNELMTGTPTEAFF.

The chain carries TRBV6-6 and TRBJ1-2; D might be TRBD1 (5 bases). CDR3 length: 16 residues. V lost 5 bases and J lost 0, with 16 bases in between. CDR1 MNHNY and CDR2 SVGAGI come from the germline V gene (reference sequence). CDR3 in amino acids: CASSSLTEDTNYGYTF. CDR3 coding DNA: TGTGCCAGCAGTAGTTTGACAGAAGATACTAACTATGGCTACACCTTC.

The V gene is TRBV10-3, the J gene TRBJ2-1; D might be TRBD2 (6 bases). The germline V gene has CDR1 ENHRY and CDR2 SYGVKD. Trimming removed 0 bases from V and 9 bases from J, with 24 bases in between. The CDR3 has 18 residues. In DNA form, the CDR3 reads TGTGCCATCAGTGAGTCGGCTCGGAGTAGCGGTTCGCGCGGTGAGCAGTTCTTC. Translation gives CAISESARSSGSRGEQFF.

The chain joins TRBV29-1 to TRBJ2-5; no reliable D call. Trimming removed 7 bases at V and 5 bases at J, with 17 bases between. The CDR3 sequence is 13 residues long. Germline V lookup: CDR1 SQVTM, CDR2 ANQGSEA. As DNA, the CDR3 is TGCAGCGGGAGTCCCCAGAGCCGGGAGACCCAGTACTTC. Its translation is CSGSPQSRETQYF.

The genes are TRBV5-5 and TRBJ2-3; D unresolved. The CDR3 spans 14 residues. V was trimmed by 0 bases and J by 6 bases, leaving 11 bases between them. Germline V gives CDR1 SGHKS, CDR2 YYEKEE (reference sequence). The CDR3 is CASSLVDPRDTQYF. The CDR3 DNA reads as TGTGCCAGCAGCTTGGTGGACCCCCGGGATACGCAGTATTTT.

The chain recombines TRBV7-3 with TRBJ2-2; TRBD1 is a possible D gene (6 bases). The CDR3 covers 15 residues. Trimming left V 6 bases short and J 6 bases short, with 17 bases between. Per germline, CDR1 SGHTA and CDR2 FQGTGA. The CDR3 reads CASSRTARTPGELFF. CDR3 in DNA: TGTGCCAGCAGTCGGACAGCCAGGACCCCCGGGGAGCTGTTTTTT.

This clone was detected only once. The rearrangement links TRBV15 to TRBJ1-3; maybe TRBD1 (5 bases). Germline V CDR1 and CDR2: LNHNV, YYDKDF (reference sequence). The V and J ends lost 2 bases and 4 bases respectively, with 12 bases between them. The CDR3 consists of 15 residues. The CDR3 coding sequence is TGTGCCACCAGCAGAACCCGAGGGGTCGGAAACACCATATATTTT. Its protein product is CATSRTRGVGNTIYF.

This chain links TRBV28 with TRBJ2-5; no clear D. This CDR3 is 12 amino acids long. V lost 8 bases to trimming and J lost 5 bases, with 12 bases between them. CDR1 MDHEN and CDR2 SYDVKM come from the germline V gene. CDR3 residues: CASRVVGETQYF. For the CDR3, the DNA is TGTGCCAGCCGCGTTGTAGGGGAGACCCAGTACTTC.

The chain carries TRBV7-2 and TRBJ2-2; TRBD1 agrees at 7 bases. The CDR3 is 15 amino acids. CDR1 is SGHTA, CDR2 FQGNSA, per germline. Unmatched junction bases numbered 2, after V lost 3 bases and J lost 1 base. The CDR3 region is CASSFRDRNTGELFF. CDR3 nucleotide sequence: TGTGCCAGCAGCTTCCGGGACAGGAACACCGGGGAGCTGTTTTTT.

The chain is built from TRBV6-5 and TRBJ1-1; D is unclear. The ends were cut back, 6 bases at V and 3 bases at J, with 11 bases in the middle. Germline V gene data show CDR1 as MNHEY and CDR2 as SVGAGI. This CDR3 spans 13 amino acids. The chain's CDR3 is CASSRRWDTEAFF. The CDR3 nucleotides read TGTGCCAGCAGCCGACGGTGGGACACTGAAGCTTTCTTT.

V is TRBV19 and J is TRBJ2-1; a possible D gene is TRBD2 (6 bases). Between the trimmed V and J ends, which lost 5 bases and 2 bases, there was a span of 13 bases. Germline CDR1 reads LNHDA; CDR2 reads SQIVND (reference sequence). The CDR3 runs to 15 residues. The CDR3 DNA reads TGTGCCAGTAGTCCCCCGGGCGGGGCCTACAATGAGCAGTTCTTC. Protein product: CASSPPGGAYNEQFF. The variable domain in full, with the rest retrieved from reference TRBV19 and TRBJ2-1, is DGGITQSPKYLFRKEGQNVTLSCEQNLNHDAMYWYRQDPGQGLRLIYYSQIVNDFQKGDIAEGYSVSREKKESFPLTVTSAQKNPTAFYLCASSPPGGAYNEQFFGPGTRLTVL.